These T cell receptor beta chains were read from a single sample in a study of T cell changes during pregnancy in multiple sclerosis. The table came from immunoSEQ multiplex PCR; TCRdb's copy has only in-frame clones and leaves some out. The sample lists approximately 63,000 clones, roughly 89% occurring once. Sequencing was performed on peripheral blood, taken in the third trimester of pregnancy. The source of these receptors is a female donor in good health, enrolled as a control in a pregnancy study. Both conserved end residues are part of each CDR3. D genes are given only for firm matches. Some rows have no size entry. The others give once, few or many, or a class for an expanded clone.

d_call: NA
v_call: TRBV28
cdr3_length: 16
clone_size: NA
j_call: TRBJ1-5
cdr3_nt: TGTGCCAGCAGTACCACAGGGAGAGGTGGCAATCAGCCCCAGCATTTT
cdr3_aa: CASSTTGRGGNQPQHF

d_call: NA
v_call: TRBV11-2
cdr3_length: 14
clone_size: NA
j_call: TRBJ2-1
cdr3_nt: TGTGCCAGCAGCTTAGTCGGTAGTCGGAGTGAGCAGTTCTTC
cdr3_aa: CASSLVGSRSEQFF

d_call: NA
v_call: TRBV9
cdr3_length: 15
clone_size: NA
j_call: TRBJ2-7
cdr3_nt: TGTGCCAGCAGCGATAGGGTAGCGAGGCCCTACGAGCAGTACTTC
cdr3_aa: CASSDRVARPYEQYF

d_call: NA
v_call: TRBV7-8
cdr3_length: 14
clone_size: NA
j_call: TRBJ2-1
cdr3_nt: TGTGCCAGCAGCCCCGAGGGGGGGCGGAATGAGCAGTTCTTC
cdr3_aa: CASSPEGGRNEQFF

d_call: NA
v_call: TRBV5-4
cdr3_length: 14
clone_size: NA
j_call: TRBJ1-2
cdr3_nt: TGTGCCAGCAGCTCAATGGGGCCGCAGGGTGGCTACACCTTC
cdr3_aa: CASSSMGPQGGYTF

d_call: TRBD1
v_call: TRBV6-5
cdr3_length: 13
clone_size: NA
j_call: TRBJ1-2
cdr3_nt: TGTGCCAGCAGTATACCGGGACAGGCGAGCTACACCTTC
cdr3_aa: CASSIPGQASYTF

d_call: TRBD2
v_call: TRBV7-8
cdr3_length: 16
clone_size: NA
j_call: TRBJ2-1
cdr3_nt: TGTGCCAGCAGCCTGAACCCACTAGCGGGAGTTAATGAGCAGTTCTTC
cdr3_aa: CASSLNPLAGVNEQFF

d_call: NA
v_call: TRBV5-4
cdr3_length: 12
clone_size: NA
j_call: TRBJ2-7
cdr3_nt: TGTGCCAGCAGTCTGAGTGGGGCTTGGCAGTACTTC
cdr3_aa: CASSLSGAWQYF

d_call: TRBD1
v_call: TRBV7-7
cdr3_length: 14
clone_size: NA
j_call: TRBJ2-5
cdr3_nt: TGTGCTAGCAGCCACACAGGGGGCATAGCGACCCAGTACTTC
cdr3_aa: CASSHTGGIATQYF

d_call: NA
v_call: TRBV5-6
cdr3_length: 17
clone_size: once
j_call: TRBJ1-1
cdr3_nt: TGTGCCAGCAGCCTCCGGACAGCCAGTATAATGAACACTGAAGCTTTCTTT
cdr3_aa: CASSLRTASIMNTEAFF

d_call: NA
v_call: TRBV5-3
cdr3_length: 15
clone_size: NA
j_call: TRBJ2-7
cdr3_nt: TGTGCCAGAAGCTTCGGCGAGGGACATTCCTACGAGCAGTACTTC
cdr3_aa: CARSFGEGHSYEQYF

d_call: NA
v_call: TRBV18
cdr3_length: 19
clone_size: once
j_call: TRBJ1-5
cdr3_nt: TGTGCCAGCTCACCTCTTAGAGGTGACGGGCAGGGTGGCAATCAGCCCCAGCATTTT
cdr3_aa: CASSPLRGDGQGGNQPQHF

d_call: NA
v_call: TRBV19
cdr3_length: 12
clone_size: NA
j_call: TRBJ1-2
cdr3_nt: TGTGCCAGTCGGGGGTTGGATGATGGCTACACCTTC
cdr3_aa: CASRGLDDGYTF

d_call: NA
v_call: TRBV27
cdr3_length: 13
clone_size: NA
j_call: TRBJ2-3
cdr3_nt: TGTGCCAGCAGTTCGTCTAGCACAGATACGCAGTATTTT
cdr3_aa: CASSSSSTDTQYF

d_call: NA
v_call: TRBV6-1
cdr3_length: 14
clone_size: NA
j_call: TRBJ2-7
cdr3_nt: TGTGCCAGCATCGACAGGTCGCGTGGCGACGAGCAGTACTTC
cdr3_aa: CASIDRSRGDEQYF

d_call: NA
v_call: TRBV14
cdr3_length: 16
clone_size: NA
j_call: TRBJ1-6
cdr3_nt: TGTGCCAGCAGCCAAGATACGAGCTCCTATAATTCACCCCTCCACTTT
cdr3_aa: CASSQDTSSYNSPLHF

d_call: NA
v_call: TRBV7-6
cdr3_length: 14
clone_size: NA
j_call: TRBJ2-7
cdr3_nt: TGTGCCAGCAGCTCGACCGGGAACCACTACGAGCAGTACTTC
cdr3_aa: CASSSTGNHYEQYF

d_call: NA
v_call: TRBV11-2
cdr3_length: 15
clone_size: NA
j_call: TRBJ2-5
cdr3_nt: TGTGCCAGCAGCCTCGGAGGCGGGACCCTAGAGACCCAGTACTTC
cdr3_aa: CASSLGGGTLETQYF

d_call: NA
v_call: TRBV9
cdr3_length: 16
clone_size: NA
j_call: TRBJ2-5
cdr3_nt: TGTGCCAGCAGCGTATCTGTGGGACTGGCAGGGGAGACCCAGTACTTC
cdr3_aa: CASSVSVGLAGETQYF

d_call: NA
v_call: TRBV5-4
cdr3_length: 15
clone_size: NA
j_call: TRBJ1-1
cdr3_nt: TGTGCCAGCAGCTCCTACGGGAGCATGAACACTGAAGCTTTCTTT
cdr3_aa: CASSSYGSMNTEAFF

d_call: NA
v_call: TRBV11-2
cdr3_length: 15
clone_size: NA
j_call: TRBJ1-2
cdr3_nt: TGTGCCAGCAGCCAGGACTCTTTTTGGGGTATTGGCTACACCTTC
cdr3_aa: CASSQDSFWGIGYTF

d_call: TRBD2
v_call: TRBV4-2
cdr3_length: 15
clone_size: few
j_call: TRBJ2-7
cdr3_nt: TGTGCCAGCAGCCAAGATCGGGGGGGCTCCTACGAGCAGTACTTC
cdr3_aa: CASSQDRGGSYEQYF

d_call: NA
v_call: TRBV27
cdr3_length: 16
clone_size: NA
j_call: TRBJ1-4
cdr3_nt: TGTGCCAGCAGTACTTTCCCACAGGGAAGGAATGAAAAACTGTTTTTT
cdr3_aa: CASSTFPQGRNEKLFF

d_call: NA
v_call: TRBV21-1
cdr3_length: 14
clone_size: NA
j_call: TRBJ1-2
cdr3_nt: TGTGCCAGCAGCCGGGGAACAGGGGGTGGTGGCTACACCTTC
cdr3_aa: CASSRGTGGGGYTF

d_call: NA
v_call: TRBV2
cdr3_length: 11
clone_size: NA
j_call: TRBJ1-1
cdr3_nt: TGTGCCACTGAGGGGGAGGGGATTGCTTTCTTT
cdr3_aa: CATEGEGIAFF

d_call: NA
v_call: TRBV6-1
cdr3_length: 14
clone_size: NA
j_call: TRBJ2-2
cdr3_nt: TGTGCCAGCAGTGTCAACGGGAACACCGGGGAGCTGTTTTTT
cdr3_aa: CASSVNGNTGELFF

d_call: NA
v_call: TRBV28
cdr3_length: 12
clone_size: NA
j_call: TRBJ1-4
cdr3_nt: TGTGCCAGCAGTCCGGTCGGTGAAAAACTGTTTTTT
cdr3_aa: CASSPVGEKLFF

d_call: TRBD2
v_call: TRBV7-2
cdr3_length: 18
clone_size: NA
j_call: TRBJ2-3
cdr3_nt: TGTGCCAGCAGCTCCCTAGCGGGAGGTGGGGGATACACAGATACGCAGTATTTT
cdr3_aa: CASSSLAGGGGYTDTQYF

d_call: NA
v_call: TRBV6-4
cdr3_length: 13
clone_size: NA
j_call: TRBJ2-2
cdr3_nt: TGTGCCAGCAGCCGCGTTGAAGCCGGGGAGCTGTTTTTT
cdr3_aa: CASSRVEAGELFF

d_call: NA
v_call: TRBV27
cdr3_length: 14
clone_size: NA
j_call: TRBJ2-3
cdr3_nt: TGTGCCAGCAGTTGGTTGGGGGCGGGAGATACGCAGTATTTT
cdr3_aa: CASSWLGAGDTQYF

d_call: NA
v_call: TRBV6-1
cdr3_length: 11
clone_size: NA
j_call: TRBJ2-1
cdr3_nt: TGTGCCAGCAGTGATACAGATGAGCAGTTCTTC
cdr3_aa: CASSDTDEQFF

d_call: NA
v_call: TRBV7-6
cdr3_length: 13
clone_size: NA
j_call: TRBJ1-4
cdr3_nt: TGTGCCAGCAGCTTACGGGAGGGTGAAAAACTGTTTTTT
cdr3_aa: CASSLREGEKLFF

d_call: NA
v_call: TRBV11-1
cdr3_length: 14
clone_size: NA
j_call: TRBJ2-2
cdr3_nt: TGTGCCAGCAGCCCCGGGGGATACACCGGGGAGCTGTTTTTT
cdr3_aa: CASSPGGYTGELFF

d_call: NA
v_call: TRBV4-1
cdr3_length: 16
clone_size: NA
j_call: TRBJ1-2
cdr3_nt: TGCGCCAGCAGCCAAGAAGTCACAGGGACTAACTATGGCTACACCTTC
cdr3_aa: CASSQEVTGTNYGYTF

d_call: NA
v_call: TRBV6-5
cdr3_length: 15
clone_size: NA
j_call: TRBJ1-3
cdr3_nt: TGTGCCAGCAGGCACGGCGACAACTCTGGAAACACCATATATTTT
cdr3_aa: CASRHGDNSGNTIYF

d_call: NA
v_call: TRBV29-1
cdr3_length: 13
clone_size: NA
j_call: TRBJ1-2
cdr3_nt: TGCAGCGTTGTAGGCAGCTTAAGCGCTGGCTACACCTTC
cdr3_aa: CSVVGSLSAGYTF

d_call: TRBD1
v_call: TRBV6-4
cdr3_length: 16
clone_size: NA
j_call: TRBJ1-2
cdr3_nt: TGTGCCAGCACCCCCACTGGGACAGGGGGGAGCTATGGCTACACCTTC
cdr3_aa: CASTPTGTGGSYGYTF

d_call: NA
v_call: TRBV6-4
cdr3_length: 15
clone_size: NA
j_call: TRBJ1-2
cdr3_nt: TGTGCCAGCAGGACACAGGGACATCCTAACTATGGCTACACCTTC
cdr3_aa: CASRTQGHPNYGYTF

d_call: NA
v_call: TRBV2
cdr3_length: 18
clone_size: NA
j_call: TRBJ2-7
cdr3_nt: TGTGCCAGCACGCCGTTATTGGAAAACAGAGTCCAAACCTACGAGCAGTACTTC
cdr3_aa: CASTPLLENRVQTYEQYF

d_call: TRBD2
v_call: TRBV6-5
cdr3_length: 16
clone_size: NA
j_call: TRBJ2-1
cdr3_nt: TGTGCCAGCAGTTTAAGTAGCGGGATAATTTACAATGAGCAGTTCTTC
cdr3_aa: CASSLSSGIIYNEQFF

d_call: NA
v_call: TRBV6-5
cdr3_length: 14
clone_size: NA
j_call: TRBJ1-1
cdr3_nt: TGTGCCAGCACTCTACAGGGATCTCACACTGAAGCTTTCTTT
cdr3_aa: CASTLQGSHTEAFF

d_call: TRBD1
v_call: TRBV7-9
cdr3_length: 16
clone_size: NA
j_call: TRBJ2-7
cdr3_nt: TGTGCCAGCAGCCCACGGGACAGGGTTCCTTCCTACGAGCAGTACTTC
cdr3_aa: CASSPRDRVPSYEQYF

d_call: TRBD2
v_call: TRBV2
cdr3_length: 16
clone_size: NA
j_call: TRBJ2-1
cdr3_nt: TGTGCCAGCAGGGAGGGACTACCAAGCTCCTACAATGAGCAGTTCTTC
cdr3_aa: CASREGLPSSYNEQFF

d_call: NA
v_call: TRBV7-7
cdr3_length: 13
clone_size: NA
j_call: TRBJ1-6
cdr3_nt: TGTGCTAGCAGCCAGGAAGTGAATTCACCCCTCCACTTT
cdr3_aa: CASSQEVNSPLHF

d_call: NA
v_call: TRBV5-1
cdr3_length: 13
clone_size: NA
j_call: TRBJ1-2
cdr3_nt: TGCGCCAGCAGCTGGGGGGGTGTTGACGGCTACACCTTC
cdr3_aa: CASSWGGVDGYTF

d_call: TRBD1
v_call: TRBV7-8
cdr3_length: 15
clone_size: NA
j_call: TRBJ2-7
cdr3_nt: TGTGCCAGCAGCTGGGGGACAGGGTTCTCCTACGAGCAGTACTTC
cdr3_aa: CASSWGTGFSYEQYF

d_call: TRBD1
v_call: TRBV28
cdr3_length: 13
clone_size: NA
j_call: TRBJ1-2
cdr3_nt: TGTGCCAGCAGACCACAGGGGAACTATGGCTACACCTTC
cdr3_aa: CASRPQGNYGYTF

d_call: TRBD1
v_call: TRBV5-6
cdr3_length: 14
clone_size: NA
j_call: TRBJ2-7
cdr3_nt: TGTGCCAGCAGCCCCGGGACAGGGGACTACGAGCAGTACTTC
cdr3_aa: CASSPGTGDYEQYF

d_call: NA
v_call: TRBV2
cdr3_length: 13
clone_size: NA
j_call: TRBJ2-7
cdr3_nt: TGTGCCAGCAGGGGGGGGCCCTCCTACGAGCAGTACTTC
cdr3_aa: CASRGGPSYEQYF

d_call: TRBD1
v_call: TRBV18
cdr3_length: 13
clone_size: NA
j_call: TRBJ2-7
cdr3_nt: TGTGCCAGCTCACGGGACAGGGGGTACGAGCAGTACTTC
cdr3_aa: CASSRDRGYEQYF

d_call: NA
v_call: TRBV7-2
cdr3_length: 13
clone_size: NA
j_call: TRBJ2-3
cdr3_nt: TGTGCCAGCAGCTTAGACAACACAGATACGCAGTATTTT
cdr3_aa: CASSLDNTDTQYF

d_call: NA
v_call: TRBV7-9
cdr3_length: 17
clone_size: NA
j_call: TRBJ1-2
cdr3_nt: TGTGCCAGCAGTTCGAACCTCCCCGGGCAGGGGAACTATGGCTACACCTTC
cdr3_aa: CASSSNLPGQGNYGYTF

d_call: TRBD1
v_call: TRBV5-6
cdr3_length: 13
clone_size: NA
j_call: TRBJ2-5
cdr3_nt: TGTGCCAGCAGCTTTGGACAGGAAGAGACCCAGTACTTC
cdr3_aa: CASSFGQEETQYF